The present entry profiles one T cell receptor (beta chain) with its context. Its antigen remains unknown. This sample was included in a study of OX40 agonist ivuxolimab in advanced cancers. Background on the study: An agonistic human IgG2 monoclonal antibody against OX40 (CD134) was given. Of the patients, three showed partial responses, one with hepatocellular carcinoma and two with cutaneous melanoma. Study-level results: The 0.1-3.0 mg/kg partial responders had among the lowest clonal expansion.

Trimming pared 4 bases from V and 2 bases from J, leaving 18 bases between. Germline V gene data show CDR1 as MDHEN and CDR2 as SYDVKM. The CDR3 is 16 residues long. Clones were read by immunoSEQ multiplex PCR, and TCRdb kept only the in-frame ones, dropping some. In the table there are about 100,000 clones, under 95% of which are singletons. This sequence originates from an adult with an advanced solid tumor such as melanoma, head and neck, liver or kidney cancer. This specimen was CD4+ or CD8+ T cells sorted from blood, taken in a trial of the OX40 agonist ivuxolimab. The chain combines TRBV28 with TRBJ2-7, with D possibly being TRBD1 (5 bases). The CDR3 loop reads CASSSRSGRRTYEQYF. The CDR3 bases are TGTGCCAGCAGTTCTAGGTCAGGGCGCAGGACCTACGAGCAGTACTTC. The complete variable domain, with remaining parts taken from reference TRBV28 and TRBJ2-7, reads DVKVTQSSRYLVKRTGEKVFLECVQDMDHENMFWYRQDPGLGLRLIYFSYDVKMKEKGDIPEGYSVSREKKERFSLILESASTNQTSMYLCASSSRSGRRTYEQYFGPGTRLTVT.